The T cell receptor (beta chain) under discussion was sequenced for a study of cytomegalovirus exposure and HLA in healthy donors. A multiplex PCR was run with 60 Vbeta primers and 13 Jbeta primers. The table came from immunoSEQ multiplex PCR; TCRdb's copy has only in-frame clones and leaves some out. The sample contains roughly 120,000 clones, 77% of which appear only once. This clone was seen just once. Sequencing was carried out using PBMCs. This receptor was taken from a man between 18 and 35 years old in good health and CMV-seropositive.

The CDR3 DNA sequence: TGTGCCAGCCACAGGGAAGGGACAGATACGCAGTATTTT. It is translated as CASHREGTDTQYF. V and J are TRBV5-5 and TRBJ2-3, with D possibly being TRBD1 (6 bases). The CDR3 contains 13 residues. Germline lookup yields CDR1 SGHKS and CDR2 YYEKEE (reference sequence). Trimming stripped 7 bases from V and 3 bases from J, with 12 bases between.